This T cell receptor (beta chain) is from a study of molecular identifiers for immune sequencing clone quantification. Whole-study findings and limits: In naive cells, clones above 20 RNA copies held under 1% of molecules, whereas in effector cells they held over 99%.

This clonotype was seen ten or more times. Its antigen is unknown. V gave up 8 bases and J gave up 1 base; unmatched junction bases: 6. This CDR3 has 14 residues. Germline assignment: CDR1 MDHEN and CDR2 SYDVKM. TCRdb recomputed calls from the PCR reads with MiXCR, one row per CDR3 protein. The sample carries a few hundred thousand distinct CDR3 sequences, 20% to 25% recorded once. What was sequenced was naive CD8+ T cells from blood, with Jurkat cell RNA spiked in. The subset was: FACS-sorted CD8+CD4-CCR7+CD45RA+ naive T cells. The sequence derives from a human donor in good health. Some libraries in this study had Jurkat cell RNA spiked in. The chain employs TRBV28 and TRBJ2-3, with 7 bases aligning to TRBD1. The DNA of the CDR3 is TGTGCCAGCCCTTTAACAGGGGGCACAGATACGCAGTATTTT. Its translation: CASPLTGGTDTQYF.